These 15 T cell receptor beta chains came from one sample sequenced in a study of CD8 T cells in Susac syndrome. A quantity of roughly 0.5 to 1 ug RNA underwent reverse transcription using random hexamers. TCRdb re-analysed the immunoSEQ multiplex PCR reads in MiXCR, keeping a single row per CDR3 protein. This repertoire shows about 180,000 distinct CDR3 sequences, just under 95% found once; its top ten account for 0.099%. Sequencing used CD4+ T cells from PBMCs. The receptors here all came from a human donor with Susac syndrome.

The J gene is TRBJ2-7, the V gene TRBV7-2; no reliable D call. This CDR3 contains 11 residues. The germline V and J ends were trimmed by 5 bases and 9 bases, with 11 bases remaining between them. The germline V gene has CDR1 SGHTA and CDR2 FQGNSA. The CDR3 loop is CASSVLGVQYF. The CDR3 nucleotides are TGTGCCAGCAGCGTATTAGGTGTGCAGTACTTC.

CDR3 DNA: TGCGCCAGCAGCCCTACTAGCGGACCTTACCAAGAGACCCAGTACTTC. Its protein product is CASSPTSGPYQETQYF. The genes are TRBV5-1 and TRBJ2-5, with 8 bases lining up with TRBD2. This CDR3 has 16 residues. V trimming: 4 bases; J trimming: 0 bases; junction bases outside the gene matches: 8. Germline V gene lookup returns CDR1 SGHRS and CDR2 YFSETQ.

CDR3 nucleotide sequence: TGTGCCAGCAGCTTAGAACAGATGGCCGGGGAGCTGTTTTTT. Translation: CASSLEQMAGELFF. The chain is built from TRBV7-9 and TRBJ2-2; D call uncertain. V was cut by 1 base and J by 6 bases, with 9 bases left in between. CDR1 is SEHNR and CDR2 is FQNEAQ in the germline V gene (reference sequence). The CDR3 spans 14 residues.

The V gene is TRBV11-2, the J gene TRBJ2-3; the match to TRBD2 covers 7 bases. V lost 6 bases and J lost 6; bases outside the gene matches: 15. The CDR3 is 16 residues long. The germline V gene has CDR1 SGHAT and CDR2 FQNNGV. The CDR3 region is CASRGLTSDPVDTQYF. The CDR3 region has the DNA TGTGCCAGCAGGGGGTTAACTAGCGATCCGGTGGATACGCAGTATTTT. Variable domain in full (rest from reference TRBV11-2 and TRBJ2-3): EAGVAQSPRYKIIEKRQSVAFWCNPISGHATLYWYQQILGQGPKLLIQFQNNGVVDDSQLPKDRFSAERLKGVDSTLKIQPAKLEDSAVYLCASRGLTSDPVDTQYFGPGTRLTVL.

The V and J genes are TRBV20-1 and TRBJ1-4; TRBD1 matches 8 bases. The CDR3 spans 16 residues. Trimming took 0 bases from V and 15 from J; bases not matched to a gene: 18. Germline lookup yields CDR1 DFQATT and CDR2 SNEGSKA (reference sequence). CDR3 DNA sequence: TGCAGTGCTAGAGATAGATTCCGGGACAGGCTGCGGGCGTTGTTTTTT. Its translation is CSARDRFRDRLRALFF.

In its sample, this clonotype was seen once. The chain combines TRBV29-1 with TRBJ2-1; D not resolved. Germline loops: CDR1 SQVTM, CDR2 ANQGSEA. V lost 5 bases, J lost 4 bases, and 15 bases lay in between. There are 14 residues in the CDR3. The CDR3 region has the DNA TGCAGCGTTCTTGTAGGGCCTATGTACAATGAGCAGTTCTTC. It translates to CSVLVGPMYNEQFF.

This rearrangement joins TRBV4-2 to TRBJ1-1, with D possibly being TRBD1 (5 bases). Germline V gives CDR1 LGHNA, CDR2 YNFKEQ. This CDR3 has 16 residues. Deletions cut 3 bases from V and 1 base from J, with 15 bases between. CDR3 sequence (DNA): TGTGCCAGCAGCCAGGTCCTAGACAGCGGGAACACTGAAGCTTTCTTT. It codes for CASSQVLDSGNTEAFF.

The chain couples TRBV9 to TRBJ2-7; the D gene could be TRBD1 or TRBD2 (5 bases each). Germline V gene data show CDR1 as SGDLS and CDR2 as YYNGEE. The V end was cut by 0 bases, the J end by 5 bases, with 9 bases between. CDR3 length: 13 amino acids. CDR3 nucleotides: TGTGCCAGCAGCGTAGACGTGGGACACGAGCAGTACTTC. Translated: CASSVDVGHEQYF.

This rearrangement joins TRBV21-1 to TRBJ1-5. TRBV21-1 is assigned pseudogene status. CDR3 length: 15 amino acids. CDR3 sequence reads: CASSKIRTFNQPQHF. CDR3 nucleotides: TGTGCCAGCAGCAAGATTAGGACCTTCAATCAGCCCCAGCATTTT.

The gene calls are TRBV7-2 and TRBJ2-3; the D gene is possibly TRBD2 (5 bases). The V gene lost 4 bases and the J gene lost 1 base, with 12 bases spanning the gap. The CDR3 runs 15 residues. CDR1 and CDR2 from the germline V gene are SGHTA and FQGNSA. The CDR3 protein is CASSYLDSRTDTQYF. CDR3 DNA: TGTGCCAGCAGCTACCTGGACTCCCGCACAGATACGCAGTATTTT.

In this sample, this clonotype turned up once. This chain uses TRBV20-1 with TRBJ2-7, with D maybe TRBD2 (6 bases). V was cut by 0 bases and J by 2 bases, with 17 bases left in between. The CDR3 runs 16 residues. Germline V gives CDR1 DFQATT, CDR2 SNEGSKA (reference sequence). The CDR3 reads CSARDGGAGPAYEQYF. Written as DNA, the CDR3 is TGCAGTGCTAGAGATGGCGGGGCGGGCCCTGCCTACGAGCAGTACTTC.

The gene calls are TRBV15 and TRBJ1-6, with 10 bases lining up with TRBD1. CDR3 size: 17 residues. Germline V gives CDR1 LNHNV, CDR2 YYDKDF (reference sequence). Losses at the gene ends were 1 base for V and 8 bases for J; bases not matched to a gene: 8. This chain's CDR3 is CATSRGPGQGIYSPLHF. The CDR3 DNA is TGTGCCACCAGCAGAGGCCCGGGACAGGGGATTTATTCACCCCTCCACTTT.

The chain uses TRBV5-1 and TRBJ2-3, with TRBD2 as a possible D gene (6 bases). The CDR3 contains 16 residues. V lost 1 base, J lost 2 bases, and 14 bases lay in between. Germline lookup yields CDR1 SGHRS and CDR2 YFSETQ. CDR3 sequence reads: CASSLSLTSDTDTQYF. DNA of the CDR3: TGCGCCAGCAGCTTGTCATTGACTAGTGACACAGATACGCAGTATTTT.

The V call is TRBV30, the J call TRBJ1-1; D ambiguous. Germline CDR1 is GTSNPN and CDR2 is SVGIG (reference sequence). Trimming left V 3 bases short and J 5 bases short, with 7 bases between. CDR3 length: 11 amino acids. Here the CDR3 DNA reads TGTGCCTGGAGCGCGCGGACTGAAGCTTTCTTT. Amino acid sequence: CAWSARTEAFF. The full variable domain, in which reference TRBV30 and TRBJ1-1 provide the parts outside the CDR3, is SQTIHQWPATLVQPVGSPLSLECTVEGTSNPNLYWYRQAAGRGLQLLFYSVGIGQISSEVPQNLSASRPQDRQFILSSKKLLLSDSGFYLCAWSARTEAFFGQGTRLTVV.

In this sample, this clonotype turned up once. V is TRBV5-1 and J is TRBJ2-5; no reliable D call. Deletions cut 0 bases from V and 5 bases from J, with 11 bases between. In germline, CDR1 is SGHRS, CDR2 YFSETQ. The CDR3 consists of 14 residues. This CDR3 reads CASSLGPSDETQYF. As DNA, the CDR3 is TGCGCCAGCAGCTTGGGACCTTCGGATGAGACCCAGTACTTC. The complete variable domain, with remaining parts taken from reference TRBV5-1 and TRBJ2-5, reads KAGVTQTPRYLIKTRGQQVTLSCSPISGHRSVSWYQQTPGQGLQFLFEYFSETQRNKGNFPGRFSGRQFSNSRSEMNVSTLELGDSALYLCASSLGPSDETQYFGPGTRLLVL.